This TCR beta chain was sequenced for a study of blood T cell repertoires in COVID-19. V shed 4 bases and J 7 bases; nucleotides not matched to a gene: 6. Germline-derived CDR1 and CDR2 are LGHDT and YNNKEL (reference sequence). CDR3 size: 15 residues. Sequencing was performed with immunoSEQ multiplex PCR; in TCRdb, only in-frame clones are kept and a portion is missing. This table has tens of thousands of clones, around 88% appearing once. The sample was peripheral blood. The sequence was collected from a woman aged 70 to 79 with acute or convalescent COVID-19. The chain employs TRBV3-1 (or the pseudogene TRBV3-2) and TRBJ1-6; 8 nucleotides align to TRBD1. The CDR3 sequence: CASSPWTGSNSPLHF. The CDR3 bases are TGTGCCAGCAGCCCGTGGACAGGGAGCAATTCACCCCTCCACTTT.